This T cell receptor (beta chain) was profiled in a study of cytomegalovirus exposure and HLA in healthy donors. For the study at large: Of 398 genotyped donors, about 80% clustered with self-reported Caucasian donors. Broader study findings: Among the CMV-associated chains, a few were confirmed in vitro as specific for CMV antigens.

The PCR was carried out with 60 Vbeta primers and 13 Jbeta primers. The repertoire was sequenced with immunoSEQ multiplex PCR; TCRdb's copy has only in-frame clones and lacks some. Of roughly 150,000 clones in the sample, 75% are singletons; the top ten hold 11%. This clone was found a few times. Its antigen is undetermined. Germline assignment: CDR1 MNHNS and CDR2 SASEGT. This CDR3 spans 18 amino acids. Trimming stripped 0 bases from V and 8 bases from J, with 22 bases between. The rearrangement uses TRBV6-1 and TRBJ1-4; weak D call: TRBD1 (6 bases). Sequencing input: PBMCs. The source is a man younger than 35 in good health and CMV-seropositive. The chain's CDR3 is CASSEALGQWGLQEKLFF. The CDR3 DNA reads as TGTGCCAGCAGTGAAGCGCTTGGACAGTGGGGGTTGCAGGAAAAACTGTTTTTT.